Described below is a single TCR beta chain sequence and its context. This sample stems from a study of blood T cell repertoires in COVID-19. Germline loops: CDR1 SNHLY, CDR2 FYNNEI. Unmatched junction bases numbered 14, after V lost 8 bases and J lost 5 bases. CDR3 size: 16 residues. Clones were sequenced by immunoSEQ multiplex PCR, and TCRdb holds only the in-frame ones, with some missing. The data show about 190,000 clones, over 80% seen once. This receptor was taken from a woman aged 55-70 years with COVID-19, enrolled during active disease. This chain uses TRBV2 with TRBJ2-3; 9 bases match TRBD2. Sample: peripheral blood. In DNA form, the CDR3 reads TGTGCCAGCTATATTCAGGCGCGGGGGGGCCAAGATACGCAGTATTTT. It is translated as CASYIQARGGQDTQYF.